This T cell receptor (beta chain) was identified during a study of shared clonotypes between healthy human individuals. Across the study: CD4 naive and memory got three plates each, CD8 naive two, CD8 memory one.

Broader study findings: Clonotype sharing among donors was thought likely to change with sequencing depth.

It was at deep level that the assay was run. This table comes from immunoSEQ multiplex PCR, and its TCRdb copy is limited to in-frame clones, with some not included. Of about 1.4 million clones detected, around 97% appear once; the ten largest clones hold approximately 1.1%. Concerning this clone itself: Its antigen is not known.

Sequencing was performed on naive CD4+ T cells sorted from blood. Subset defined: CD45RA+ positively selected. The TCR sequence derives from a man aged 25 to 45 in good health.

CDR3 nucleotide sequence: TGTGCCAGCAGCTTGGATTTTGGCAGGGGTGACACCGGGGAGCTGTTTTTT. The encoded protein is CASSLDFGRGDTGELFF. The chain combines TRBV5-5 with TRBJ2-2; D may be TRBD1 (6 bases). Per germline, CDR1 SGHKS and CDR2 YYEKEE (reference sequence). This CDR3 contains 17 residues. With 0 bases removed from V and 3 bases from J, the gap between germline ends came to 15 bases.